The 26 T cell receptor beta chains below were found in one sample sequenced in a study of blood T cell repertoires in COVID-19. Clones were sequenced by immunoSEQ multiplex PCR, and TCRdb holds only the in-frame ones, with some missing. The sample lists just over 300,000 clones, over 75% occurring once. Sequenced material: PBMCs or T cells enriched from blood (not recorded which). The receptors were gathered from a man younger than 45 who had recovered from COVID-19.

The chain couples TRBV4-2 to TRBJ2-7; D possibly corresponds to TRBD1 (6 bases). Germline CDR1 LGHNA, CDR2 YNFKEQ. The CDR3 spans 19 residues. V was trimmed by 0 bases and J by 2 bases, leaving 23 bases between them. The CDR3 protein is CASSQDISVWTAIPYEQYF. CDR3 bases: TGTGCCAGCAGCCAAGATATATCGGTGTGGACAGCGATCCCCTACGAGCAGTACTTC.

The chain is built from TRBV19 and TRBJ1-5; D is possibly TRBD1 (6 bases). This CDR3 contains 16 residues. Germline V lookup: CDR1 LNHDA, CDR2 SQIVND (reference sequence). Trimming removed 3 bases from V and 1 base from J, with 13 bases in between. CDR3: CASSIRGVQSNQPQHF. The DNA for the CDR3 is TGTGCCAGTAGTATCAGGGGCGTACAAAGCAATCAGCCCCAGCATTTT.

The chain links TRBV9 to TRBJ2-1, with 7 bases fitting TRBD2. The CDR3 totals 16 residues. The J segment lost 0 bases and the V segment lost 2 bases, leaving 5 bases of the junction unmatched. Germline lookup yields CDR1 SGDLS and CDR2 YYNGEE. The DNA of the CDR3 is TGTGCCAGCAGCGTCACTAGCGTTGGCTCCTACAATGAGCAGTTCTTC. It is translated as CASSVTSVGSYNEQFF.

This chain joins TRBV29-1 and TRBJ2-5, with 7 bases matching TRBD1. There are 13 residues in the CDR3. CDR1 is SQVTM and CDR2 is ANQGSEA in the germline V gene. Losses at the gene ends were 7 bases for V and 5 bases for J; bases not matched to a gene: 10. DNA for the CDR3: TGCAGCGCCGGAAGGACAGGATGGGAGACCCAGTACTTC. This sequence encodes CSAGRTGWETQYF.

This clone was counted a single time. The chain combines TRBV27 with TRBJ2-2; a possible D gene is TRBD2 (6 bases). The CDR3 runs 17 residues. CDR1 and CDR2 (germline): MNHEY, SMNVEV (reference sequence). Trimming took 4 bases from V and 0 from J, leaving 15 bases between them. CDR3 DNA sequence: TGTGCCAGCAGTTCTCCCTTTCGGGGGTCGAACACCGGGGAGCTGTTTTTT. Amino acid sequence: CASSSPFRGSNTGELFF.

The chain has TRBV19 and TRBJ2-5; 9 bases fit TRBD2. V gave up 5 bases and J gave up 5 bases; unmatched junction bases: 3. CDR1 is LNHDA, CDR2 SQIVND, per germline (reference sequence). This CDR3 has 13 residues. The CDR3, as DNA: TGTGCCAGTAGTCAGCGGGAGGCGGAGACCCAGTACTTC. Residues: CASSQREAETQYF.

The CDR3 reads CASSLVPGGPTSSYNEQFF. For the CDR3, the DNA is TGTGCCAGCAGCTTAGTCCCCGGGGGGCCAACGAGCTCCTACAATGAGCAGTTCTTC. V is TRBV7-2 and J is TRBJ2-1; D might be TRBD2 (7 bases). The germline V and J ends were trimmed by 1 base and 0 bases, with 19 bases remaining between them. This CDR3 contains 19 residues. Germline CDR1 is SGHTA and CDR2 is FQGNSA.

This clone has just a few counts. V is TRBV12-3 or TRBV12-4 and J is TRBJ1-5; D unresolved. CDR3 size: 12 residues. Trimming removed 1 base from V and 6 bases from J, with 4 bases in between. For the CDR3, the DNA is TGTGCCAGCAGTTTAGTCCGTCAGCCCCAGCATTTT. Residues: CASSLVRQPQHF.

The J gene is TRBJ2-2, the V gene TRBV5-6; D is possibly TRBD2 (5 bases). Germline CDR1 SGHDT, CDR2 YYEEEE. This CDR3 has 13 amino acids. Trimming cost V 4 bases and J 7 bases, with 11 bases left between them. CDR3 sequence reads: CASSTMSGGELFF. As DNA, the CDR3 is TGTGCCAGCAGCACCATGAGCGGCGGGGAGCTGTTTTTT. The whole variable domain, filled in from reference TRBV5-6 and TRBJ2-2, reads DAGVTQSPTHLIKTRGQQVTLRCSPKSGHDTVSWYQQALGQGPQFIFQYYEEEERQRGNFPDRFSGHQFPNYSSELNVNALLLGDSALYLCASSTMSGGELFFGEGSRLTVL.

The rearrangement uses TRBV30 and TRBJ1-3; D is perhaps TRBD1 (6 bases). This CDR3 contains 17 residues. V was trimmed by 0 bases and J by 1 base, leaving 16 bases between them. The germline V gene encodes CDR1 GTSNPN and CDR2 SVGIG (reference sequence). CDR3 in DNA: TGTGCCTGGAGTGTGGGCGTCCCAGGGGCATCTGGAAACACCATATATTTT. It translates to CAWSVGVPGASGNTIYF.

Concerning this clone: Other DNA sequences in this specimen translate into the identical CDR3. The rearrangement joins TRBV19 to TRBJ2-7, with a weak D call TRBD1 (5 bases). This CDR3 is built from 13 residues. Germline V gene lookup returns CDR1 LNHDA and CDR2 SQIVND (reference sequence). The ends were cut back, 3 bases at V and 3 bases at J, with 9 bases in the middle. This CDR3 reads CASSMGQGYEQYF. CDR3 coding DNA: TGTGCCAGTAGTATGGGGCAGGGCTACGAGCAGTACTTC.

V usage is TRBV7-9 and J usage is TRBJ1-2, with 9 bases that match TRBD1. Germline V lookup: CDR1 SEHNR, CDR2 FQNEAQ (reference sequence). Trimming removed 8 bases from V and 8 bases from J; junction bases left unmatched: 3. This CDR3 has 11 residues. The CDR3, as DNA: TGTGCCAGCCGGACAGGGGAGGGCTACACCTTC. Protein product: CASRTGEGYTF.

The rearrangement links TRBV27 to TRBJ1-6, with a tentative D call TRBD1 (6 bases). The CDR3 totals 18 residues. V was cut by 1 base and J by 10 bases, with 23 bases left in between. CDR1 is MNHEY and CDR2 is SMNVEV in the germline V gene (reference sequence). CDR3 DNA: TGTGCCAGCAGTTTATTTGCCTTTGGACAGCTATCAACCTCACCCCTCCACTTT. Its protein is CASSLFAFGQLSTSPLHF.

The chain carries TRBV6-5 and TRBJ2-2, with TRBD2 as a possible D gene (5 bases). The V end was cut by 9 bases, the J end by 0 bases, with 14 bases between. The CDR3 is 15 residues long. Per germline, CDR1 MNHEY and CDR2 SVGAGI. The CDR3 is CASGSLGTNTGELFF. The CDR3 DNA reads TGTGCCAGTGGTTCCCTCGGGACGAACACCGGGGAGCTGTTTTTT.

The chain is built from TRBV5-5 and TRBJ1-1; D is perhaps TRBD1 (5 bases). From germline, CDR1 is SGHKS and CDR2 YYEKEE (reference sequence). Deletions cut 2 bases from V and 1 base from J, with 12 bases between. CDR3 length equals 15 residues. The CDR3 DNA sequence: TGTGCCAGCAGCTTTGAAGGGGCCTCGAACACTGAAGCTTTCTTT. It yields the protein CASSFEGASNTEAFF.

The V and J genes are TRBV18 and TRBJ1-1; D not resolved. This CDR3 spans 15 amino acids. V gave up 3 bases and J gave up 7 bases, with 18 bases separating them. CDR1 and CDR2 (germline): KGHSH, LQKENI. The CDR3: CASSPVPGRLVEAFF. DNA for the CDR3: TGTGCCAGCTCACCTGTTCCGGGTAGGTTGGTTGAAGCTTTCTTT.

The count of this clone is one. The chain couples TRBV3-1 (or the pseudogene TRBV3-2) to TRBJ1-1; D is undetermined. The germline V gene encodes CDR1 LGHDT and CDR2 YNNKEL (reference sequence). This CDR3 has 12 amino acids. The V end was cut by 6 bases, the J end by 0 bases, with 5 bases between. This chain's CDR3 is CASSVMNTEAFF. For the CDR3, the DNA is TGTGCCAGCAGTGTAATGAACACTGAAGCTTTCTTT.

This sequence joins TRBV7-3 and TRBJ1-4, with D possibly being TRBD1 (5 bases). This CDR3 has 13 residues. The V gene's germline CDR1 is SGHTA and CDR2 FQGTGA. The V end lost 4 bases, the J end lost 7 bases, and 10 bases lay between the germline ends. CDR3 sequence: CASSWGPGEKLFF. The CDR3 DNA reads TGTGCCAGCAGCTGGGGCCCCGGTGAAAAACTGTTTTTT. The variable domain in full, completed from reference TRBV7-3 and TRBJ1-4, reads GAGVSQTPSNKVTEKGKYVELRCDPISGHTALYWYRQSLGQGPEFLIYFQGTGAADDSGLPNDRFFAVRPEGSVSTLKIQRTERGDSAVYLCASSWGPGEKLFFGSGTQLSVL.

The chain joins TRBV4-2 to TRBJ1-3, with D perhaps matching TRBD1 (6 bases). Deletions cut 1 base from V and 4 bases from J, with 11 bases between. Per germline, CDR1 LGHNA and CDR2 YNFKEQ. This CDR3 region has 15 residues. CDR3 protein: CASSQGMTGGNTIYF. The CDR3 DNA follows: TGTGCCAGCAGCCAAGGGATGACAGGAGGAAACACCATATATTTT.

The chain has TRBV7-2 and TRBJ2-1, with 7 nucleotides matching TRBD2. The V and J ends lost 2 bases and 4 bases, in that order; junction bases with no gene match: 5. This CDR3 is 15 amino acids long. Per the germline V gene, CDR1 is SGHTA and CDR2 is FQGNSA. CDR3 coding DNA: TGTGCCAGCAGCTTAAATCCGGGACTATACAATGAGCAGTTCTTC. Protein: CASSLNPGLYNEQFF.

The chain couples TRBV5-4 to TRBJ2-7; maybe TRBD2 (5 bases). This CDR3 has 15 residues. Trimming left V 0 bases short and J 3 bases short, with 13 bases between. Germline loops: CDR1 SGHNT, CDR2 YYREEE (reference sequence). CDR3 protein: CASSLGPGTDYEQYF. The DNA of the CDR3 is TGTGCCAGCAGCTTGGGTCCGGGAACGGACTACGAGCAGTACTTC.

This clone was seen only a few times. V usage is TRBV9 and J usage is TRBJ2-1; 11 bases are shared with TRBD2. Losses at the gene ends were 0 bases for V and 4 bases for J; bases not matched to a gene: 3. The CDR3 loop spans 16 amino acids. CDR1 is SGDLS, CDR2 YYNGEE, per germline. This chain's CDR3 is CASSVVPSGGYNEQFF. For the CDR3, the DNA is TGTGCCAGCAGCGTAGTTCCTAGCGGGGGGTACAATGAGCAGTTCTTC.

The rearrangement uses TRBV9 and TRBJ1-2, with 7 bases matching TRBD1. V was pared by 4 bases and J by 4 bases, with 1 base of the junction left unmatched. The CDR3 runs 12 residues. Germline V gene sequence: CDR1 SGDLS, CDR2 YYNGEE. The CDR3 DNA sequence: TGTGCCAGCAGCCCAGGGGGCTATGGCTACACCTTC. Protein product: CASSPGGYGYTF. Together with reference TRBV9 and TRBJ1-2, the CDR3 gives the full variable domain: DSGVTQTPKHLITATGQRVTLRCSPRSGDLSVYWYQQSLDQGLQFLIQYYNGEERAKGNILERFSAQQFPDLHSELNLSSLELGDSALYFCASSPGGYGYTFGSGTRLTVV.

The chain's CDR3 is CASSRRDSLLYTEAFF. CDR3 sequence (DNA): TGTGCCAGTAGTCGTAGGGACAGCCTCTTGTACACTGAAGCTTTCTTT. The chain combines TRBV19 with TRBJ1-1, with 7 positions matching TRBD1. J was trimmed by 3 bases and V by 5 bases; bases with no gene match: 12. This CDR3 has 16 residues. Germline lookup yields CDR1 LNHDA and CDR2 SQIVND (reference sequence).

The chain carries TRBV30 and TRBJ2-1; TRBD1 aligns across 8 bases. The ends lost 0 bases at V and 6 bases at J; junction bases unmatched: 7. The germline CDR1 and CDR2 sequences are GTSNPN and SVGIG (reference sequence). There are 15 residues in the CDR3. In DNA, the CDR3 is TGTGCCTGGAGTGTACGGGACAGGCCTCGCAATGAGCAGTTCTTC. This gives the protein CAWSVRDRPRNEQFF.

CDR3 loop: CASSQSGGTYNEQFF. In DNA form, the CDR3 reads TGTGCCAGCAGCCAGAGCGGGGGGACCTACAATGAGCAGTTCTTC. The chain is built from TRBV3-1 (or the pseudogene TRBV3-2) and TRBJ2-1; 9 positions match TRBD2. The CDR3 is 15 residues long. Per the germline V gene, CDR1 is LGHDT and CDR2 is YNNKEL (reference sequence). With 3 bases clipped from V and 2 bases from J, the junction kept 2 bases outside the gene matches.